This entry concerns a single TCR beta chain. Its antigen remains unidentified. This likely comes from a read error, as the CDR3 has no conserved phenylalanine or tryptophan at its end. The CDR3 sequence runs 15 residues, both termini included. The kept DNA is CDR3 alone, 45 bases in frame from the first base. As encoded in the germline V gene, CDR1 is MNHEY while CDR2 is SVGEGT. Trimming takes 7 bases from V and 9 bases from J, and the germline ends sit 22 bases apart. Library preparation used 5' RACE. Sequenced using an Illumina HiSeq 2500. A second 7 to 11 cycle PCR used a sample-barcoded 5' primer and a J-beta primer mix. Each TCR beta cDNA molecule received a unique molecular identifier from a template-switch 5' adaptor carrying 12 random nucleotides. Each sample yielded at least 2.5 million CDR3-containing paired-end reads. First-strand cDNA synthesis was performed from all RNA using the Mint cDNA synthesis kit, with priming by a TRBC-specific oligonucleotide. Following uracil-DNA glycosylase treatment, a first 18-cycle PCR with universal primers M1SS and BC2_uni_R was performed on all cDNA. The original pipeline was this. For normalization, 1 million high-quality reads, each with a distinct molecular identifier, were randomly selected from each sample. Reads sharing molecular identifiers were discarded rather than binned into consensus sequences. MiTCR, with a Q25 quality threshold and the strictest error-elimination algorithm, was used for CDR3 identification, clonotype clustering and error correction. A nonparametric unseen species model using Euler transformation provided a lower-bound estimate of total TCR beta diversity. Starting from the raw public reads, TCRdb applied fastp trimming at Q25, assembled clones with MiXCR and retained in-frame beta chains. CDR3 protein sequences are deduplicated, and each keeps its most common genes and DNA. These V and J calls rely on TCRdb rather than the paper's analysis. Within this sample are about 720,000 distinct CDR3 sequences, with roughly 25% of them counted one time only. Under 4% of the sample lies in the top ten.

The data are from a study of blood T cells in healthy people across ages (dated by TCRdb to between 2015 and 2016). Regarding the complete study: Template switching captured roughly one uniquely barcoded TCR beta cDNA molecule per two T cells in model experiments. Using deep sequencing normalized with unique cDNA molecular identifiers, the study measured how TCR beta repertoire diversity changes with age. Two additional independent replicas of 1 million unique cDNA reads from the same blood draw were analyzed for two donors (one aged 18 to 29 and one aged 80 or older). The donors were divided into four age groups: young (average approximately 17 years), middle-aged (approximately 42), aged (under 70) and long-lived (about 79). Results the study describes overall, beyond this receptor: Observed TCR beta diversity per million T cells fell roughly linearly with age, and a significant reduction was already apparent by age about 38. A strong correlation was found between observed TCR beta diversity and the percentage of naive T cells measured by flow cytometry. Compared with the aged group, more naive CD4+ T cells, fewer expanded clones and increased TCR diversity were shown by the long-lived group, suggesting age selection. The CMV infection status of donors was not known, potentially confounding age-related changes in expanded clonotypes. Bulk unsorted PBMC profiling prevented conclusive comparison of naive and antigen-experienced compartments. Estimates of total diversity based on one million sequenced T cells were regarded as lower bounds and as underestimates.

The 40 or so donors, aged about 6 to 95 years, were systemically healthy Caucasian individuals from Russia. Approximately 9.7 milliliters of peripheral blood were drawn from each donor into EDTA-treated Vacutainer tubes. Ficoll-Paque density-gradient centrifugation was used to isolate PBMCs, with at least 6 million per sample. Total RNA was extracted from PBMCs with Trizol reagent, with at least 5.5 micrograms obtained per sample. For every donor, flow cytometry on a PBMC aliquot measured the percentage of naive CD45RAhigh/CD27high T cells. The data were also submitted as part of a second study, on T cells of mothers and their children. The second study also describes: Nine systemically healthy Caucasian individuals, comprising three mothers and their six children, were included as donors. cDNA synthesis consumed the entire amount of extracted RNA, loaded at 1.5 ug RNA in each 15 ul reaction. In the second PCR, the M1S primer added sample barcodes and 2-4 random nucleotides. More than 9 million TCR beta CDR3 reads were obtained from each mother, and about 3 million reads were obtained from each child. Thymic selection similarly shapes TCR recombination output in related and unrelated pairs, with minor effect from inherited differences. Normalized repertoire overlap in related mother-child pairs was always slightly higher than in unrelated mother-child pairs, but the difference was never significant. No persistent microchimeric T cell clones were detected, at a sensitivity of approximately 90 clones per million clonotypes. In the study, deep NGS was used to compare the TCR beta repertoires of mothers and children, and features distinguishing related mother-child pairs from unrelated individuals were sought. Mothers averaged around 43 +/- 4 years of age and children averaged roughly 11 +/- 4 years. After adapters were ligated using NEBNext reagents, the libraries underwent 100+100 nt paired-end sequencing on an Illumina HiSeq 2000. To prevent cross-contamination, the mother and child libraries were prepared a month apart and were sequenced in separate runs. Each donor had between roughly 500,000 and 2,100,000 distinct TCR beta clonotypes identified. Naive TCR beta clonotypes were estimated from low-frequency clonotypes matched to each donor's FACS-determined naive share, without sorting.

Sequencing used blood. The chain joins TRBV6-2 or TRBV6-3 to TRBJ1-5, with the D segment identity uncertain. The source of this sequence is a boy aged 10-17 years in good health. DNA sequence: TGTGCCAGCAACTACTTGGGCCCCGCTGCGAGGCCCCAGCATTTA. The resulting protein is CASNYLGPAARPQHL.